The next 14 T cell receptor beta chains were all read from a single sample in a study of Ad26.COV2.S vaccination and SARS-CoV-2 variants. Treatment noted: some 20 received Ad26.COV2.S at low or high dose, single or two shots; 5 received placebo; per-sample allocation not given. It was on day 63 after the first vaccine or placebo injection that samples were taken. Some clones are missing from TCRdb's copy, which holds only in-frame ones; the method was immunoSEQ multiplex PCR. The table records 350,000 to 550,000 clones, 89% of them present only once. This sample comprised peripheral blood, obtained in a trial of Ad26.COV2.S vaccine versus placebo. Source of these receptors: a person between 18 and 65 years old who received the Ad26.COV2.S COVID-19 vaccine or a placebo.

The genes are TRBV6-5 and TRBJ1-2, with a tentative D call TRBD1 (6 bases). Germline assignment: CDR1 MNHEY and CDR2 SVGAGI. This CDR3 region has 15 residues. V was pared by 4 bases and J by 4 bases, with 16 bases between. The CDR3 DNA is TGTGCCAGCAGTTTCCGTCAGGGGTGGAGCTATGGCTACACCTTC. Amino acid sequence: CASSFRQGWSYGYTF.

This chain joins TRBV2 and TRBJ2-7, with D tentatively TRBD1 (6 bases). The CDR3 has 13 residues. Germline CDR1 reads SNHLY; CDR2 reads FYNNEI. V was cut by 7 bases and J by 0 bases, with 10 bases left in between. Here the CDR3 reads CASTQDSSYEQYF. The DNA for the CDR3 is TGTGCCAGCACCCAGGACAGCTCCTACGAGCAGTACTTC.

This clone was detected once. CDR3 coding DNA: TGTGCCAGCAGCCAGATTAAAGGGGAGAAGAGAATCATCGGGGAGCTGTTTTTT. Translating gives CASSQIKGEKRIIGELFF. This sequence joins TRBV3-1 (or the pseudogene TRBV3-2) and TRBJ2-2; tentatively, D is TRBD1 or TRBD2 (5 bases each). The CDR3 spans 18 residues. The V gene's germline CDR1 is LGHDT and CDR2 YNNKEL (reference sequence). With 3 bases removed from V and 7 bases from J, the gap between germline ends came to 24 bases.

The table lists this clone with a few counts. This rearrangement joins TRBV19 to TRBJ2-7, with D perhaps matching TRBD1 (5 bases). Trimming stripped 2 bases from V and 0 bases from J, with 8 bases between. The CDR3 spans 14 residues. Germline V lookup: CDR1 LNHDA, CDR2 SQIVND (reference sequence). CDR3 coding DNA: TGTGCCAGTAGTATAAGGGGTCCCTCCTACGAGCAGTACTTC. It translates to CASSIRGPSYEQYF.

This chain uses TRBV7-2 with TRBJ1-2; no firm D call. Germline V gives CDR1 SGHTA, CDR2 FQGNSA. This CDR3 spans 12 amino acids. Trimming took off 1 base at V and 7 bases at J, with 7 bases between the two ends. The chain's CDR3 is CASSLVPSGYTF. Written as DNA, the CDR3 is TGTGCCAGCAGCTTAGTCCCCAGTGGCTACACCTTC.

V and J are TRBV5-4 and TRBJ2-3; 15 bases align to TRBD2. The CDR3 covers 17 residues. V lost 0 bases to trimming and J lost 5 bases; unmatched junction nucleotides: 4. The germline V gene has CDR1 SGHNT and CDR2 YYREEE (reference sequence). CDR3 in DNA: TGTGCCAGCAGCTTGGGGACTAGCGGGAGGGCGGAAGATACGCAGTATTTT. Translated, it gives CASSLGTSGRAEDTQYF.

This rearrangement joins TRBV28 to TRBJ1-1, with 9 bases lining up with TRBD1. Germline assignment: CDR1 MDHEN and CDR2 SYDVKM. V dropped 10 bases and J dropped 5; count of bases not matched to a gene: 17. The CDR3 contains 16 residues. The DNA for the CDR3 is TGTGCCATTCTAATAGGGACAGGGTATGGAATGACTGAAGCTTTCTTT. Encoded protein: CAILIGTGYGMTEAFF.

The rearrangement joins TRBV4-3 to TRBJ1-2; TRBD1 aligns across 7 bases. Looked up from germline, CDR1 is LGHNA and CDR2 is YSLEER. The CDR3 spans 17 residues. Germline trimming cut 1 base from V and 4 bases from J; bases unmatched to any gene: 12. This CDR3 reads CASSQVQGVLPAYGYTF. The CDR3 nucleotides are TGCGCCAGCAGCCAAGTTCAGGGGGTGTTACCCGCCTATGGCTACACCTTC.

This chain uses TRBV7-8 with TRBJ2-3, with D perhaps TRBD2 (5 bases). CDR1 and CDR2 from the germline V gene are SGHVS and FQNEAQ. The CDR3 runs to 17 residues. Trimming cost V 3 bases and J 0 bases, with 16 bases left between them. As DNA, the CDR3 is TGTGCCAGCAGCTTTCGGCGGGCGTCCCGTAGCACAGATACGCAGTATTTT. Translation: CASSFRRASRSTDTQYF.

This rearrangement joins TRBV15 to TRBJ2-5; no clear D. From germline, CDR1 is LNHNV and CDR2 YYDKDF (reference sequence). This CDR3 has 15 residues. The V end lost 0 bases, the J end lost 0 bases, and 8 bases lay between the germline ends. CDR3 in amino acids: CATSRDKLYQETQYF. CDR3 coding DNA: TGTGCCACCAGCAGAGATAAGCTCTACCAAGAGACCCAGTACTTC. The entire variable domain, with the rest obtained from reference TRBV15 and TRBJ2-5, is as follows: DAMVIQNPRYQVTQFGKPVTLSCSQTLNHNVMYWYQQKSSQAPKLLFHYYDKDFNNEADTPDNFQSRRPNTSFCFLDIRSPGLGDTAMYLCATSRDKLYQETQYFGPGTRLLVL.

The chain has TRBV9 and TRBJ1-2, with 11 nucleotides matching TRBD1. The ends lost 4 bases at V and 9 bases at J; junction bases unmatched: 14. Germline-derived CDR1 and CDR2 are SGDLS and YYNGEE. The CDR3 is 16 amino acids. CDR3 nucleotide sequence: TGTGCCAGCAGCCCCACCGGGACAGGGGGTCTGAGTAGCTACACCTTC. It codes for CASSPTGTGGLSSYTF.

Here the CDR3 DNA reads TGTGCCAGCAGTTATGGGTCAGGGAGGCCCTACGAGCAGTACGTC. Its translation: CASSYGSGRPYEQYV. The chain uses TRBV6-6 and TRBJ2-7; the D gene is possibly TRBD2 (6 bases). Trimming left V 3 bases short and J 2 bases short, with 14 bases between. This CDR3 spans 15 amino acids. The germline CDR1 and CDR2 sequences are MNHNY and SVGAGI (reference sequence).

The CDR3 region is CASSQDRALNEKLFF. The CDR3 DNA is TGCGCCAGCAGCCAAGACCGGGCCCTCAATGAAAAACTGTTTTTT. This sequence joins TRBV4-3 and TRBJ1-4; D is unresolved. CDR3 size: 15 residues. The ends were cut back, 0 bases at V and 5 bases at J, with 10 bases in the middle. The germline gives CDR1 LGHNA, CDR2 YSLEER.

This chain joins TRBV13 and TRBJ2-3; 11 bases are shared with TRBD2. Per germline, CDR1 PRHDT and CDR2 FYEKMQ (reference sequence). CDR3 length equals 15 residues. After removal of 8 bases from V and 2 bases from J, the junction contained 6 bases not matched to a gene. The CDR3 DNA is TGTGCCAGCGGGGGACTAGCGGAGCTCACAGATACGCAGTATTTT. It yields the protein CASGGLAELTDTQYF.